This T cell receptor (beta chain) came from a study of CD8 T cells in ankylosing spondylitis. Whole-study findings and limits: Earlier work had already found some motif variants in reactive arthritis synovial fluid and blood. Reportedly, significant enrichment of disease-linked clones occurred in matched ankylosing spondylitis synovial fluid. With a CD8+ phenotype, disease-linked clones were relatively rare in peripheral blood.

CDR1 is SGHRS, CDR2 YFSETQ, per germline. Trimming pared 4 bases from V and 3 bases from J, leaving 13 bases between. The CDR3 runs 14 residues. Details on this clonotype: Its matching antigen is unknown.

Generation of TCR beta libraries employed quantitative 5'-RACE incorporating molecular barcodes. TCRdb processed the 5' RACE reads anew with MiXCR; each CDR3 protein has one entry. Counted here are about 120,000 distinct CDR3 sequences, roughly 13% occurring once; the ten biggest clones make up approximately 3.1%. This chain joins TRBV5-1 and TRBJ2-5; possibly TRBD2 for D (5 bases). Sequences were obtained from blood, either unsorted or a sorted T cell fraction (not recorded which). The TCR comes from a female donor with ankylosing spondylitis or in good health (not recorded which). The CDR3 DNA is TGCGCCAGCAGCCCTGGAGCGGTGAAAGAGACCCAGTACTTC. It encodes CASSPGAVKETQYF.